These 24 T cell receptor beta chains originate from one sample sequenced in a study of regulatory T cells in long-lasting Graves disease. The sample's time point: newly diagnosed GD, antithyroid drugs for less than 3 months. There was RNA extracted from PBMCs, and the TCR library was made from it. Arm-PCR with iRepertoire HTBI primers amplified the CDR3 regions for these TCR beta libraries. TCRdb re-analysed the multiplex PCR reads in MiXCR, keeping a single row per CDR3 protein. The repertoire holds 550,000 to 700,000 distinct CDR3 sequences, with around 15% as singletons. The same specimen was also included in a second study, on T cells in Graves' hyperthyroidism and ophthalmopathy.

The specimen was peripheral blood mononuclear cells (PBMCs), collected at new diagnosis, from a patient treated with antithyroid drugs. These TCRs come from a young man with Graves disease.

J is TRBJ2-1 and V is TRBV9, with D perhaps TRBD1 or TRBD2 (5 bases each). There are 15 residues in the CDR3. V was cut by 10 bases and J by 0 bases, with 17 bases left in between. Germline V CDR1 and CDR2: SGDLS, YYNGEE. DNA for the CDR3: TGTGCCGGCGCACCCTCAGGGAGCTCCTACAATGAGCAGTTCTTC. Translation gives CAGAPSGSSYNEQFF. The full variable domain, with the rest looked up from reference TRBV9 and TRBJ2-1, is DSGVTQTPKHLITATGQRVTLRCSPRSGDLSVYWYQQSLDQGLQFLIQYYNGEERAKGNILERFSAQQFPDLHSELNLSSLELGDSALYFCAGAPSGSSYNEQFFGPGTRLTVL.

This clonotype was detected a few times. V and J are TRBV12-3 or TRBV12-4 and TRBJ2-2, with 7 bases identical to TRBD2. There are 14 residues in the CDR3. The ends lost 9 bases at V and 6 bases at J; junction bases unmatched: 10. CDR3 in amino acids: CASSYFGGSGELFF. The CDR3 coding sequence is TGTGCCAGTTCTTACTTCGGGGGGTCCGGGGAGCTGTTTTTT.

As DNA, the CDR3 is TGTGCCAGCTCACCACAGGAGAGCTCCTACGAGCAGTACTTC. The encoded protein is CASSPQESSYEQYF. This chain connects TRBV18 to TRBJ2-7, with no clear D. The CDR3 consists of 14 residues. The germline CDR1 and CDR2 sequences are KGHSH and LQKENI. V was clipped by 1 base and J by 0 bases, with 7 bases between them.

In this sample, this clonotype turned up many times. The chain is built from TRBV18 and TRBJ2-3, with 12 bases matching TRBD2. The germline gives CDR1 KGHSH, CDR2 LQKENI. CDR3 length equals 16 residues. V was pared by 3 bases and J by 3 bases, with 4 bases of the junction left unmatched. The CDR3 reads CASSPLAGGPTDTQYF. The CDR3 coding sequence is TGTGCCAGCTCACCCCTAGCGGGAGGGCCAACAGATACGCAGTATTTT. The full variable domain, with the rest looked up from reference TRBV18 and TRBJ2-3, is NAGVMQNPRHLVRRRGQEARLRCSPMKGHSHVYWYRQLPEEGLKFMVYLQKENIIDESGMPKERFSAEFPKEGPSILRIQQVVRGDSAAYFCASSPLAGGPTDTQYFGPGTRLTVL.

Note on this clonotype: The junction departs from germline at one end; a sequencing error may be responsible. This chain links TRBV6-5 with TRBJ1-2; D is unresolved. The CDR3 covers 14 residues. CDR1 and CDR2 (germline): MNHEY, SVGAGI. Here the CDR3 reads CASSYGLKGYDYTF. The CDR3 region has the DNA TGTGCCAGCAGTTACGGGCTTAAGGGCTATGACTACACCTTC.

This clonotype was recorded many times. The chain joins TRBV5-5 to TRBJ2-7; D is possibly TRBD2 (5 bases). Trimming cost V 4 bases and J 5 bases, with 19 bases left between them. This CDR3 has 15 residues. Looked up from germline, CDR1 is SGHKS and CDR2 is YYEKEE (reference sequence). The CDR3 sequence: CASSRSGMTVHEQYF. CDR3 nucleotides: TGTGCCAGCAGCCGGTCCGGGATGACGGTTCACGAGCAGTACTTC.

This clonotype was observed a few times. The CDR3 nucleotides read TGTGCCAGCAGCCCACCCAGGGGGAAGACCCAGTACTTC. Protein product: CASSPPRGKTQYF. The chain has TRBV9 and TRBJ2-5, with 7 bases lining up with TRBD1. V dropped 4 bases and J dropped 6; count of bases not matched to a gene: 6. The CDR3 is 13 amino acids. CDR1 and CDR2 from the germline V gene are SGDLS and YYNGEE.

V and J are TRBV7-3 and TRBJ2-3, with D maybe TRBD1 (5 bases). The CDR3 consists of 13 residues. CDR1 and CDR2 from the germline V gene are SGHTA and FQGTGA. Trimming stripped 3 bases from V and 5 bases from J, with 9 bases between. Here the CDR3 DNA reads TGTGCCAGCAGCTTCAATCAGGGAGATACGCAGTATTTT. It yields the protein CASSFNQGDTQYF.

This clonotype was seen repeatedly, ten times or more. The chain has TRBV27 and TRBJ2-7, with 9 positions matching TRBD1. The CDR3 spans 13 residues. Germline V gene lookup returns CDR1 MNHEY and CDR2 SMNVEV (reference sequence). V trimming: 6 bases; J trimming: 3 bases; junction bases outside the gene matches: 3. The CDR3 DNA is TGTGCCAGCAGCATGACAGGGGGCTACGAGCAGTACTTC. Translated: CASSMTGGYEQYF.

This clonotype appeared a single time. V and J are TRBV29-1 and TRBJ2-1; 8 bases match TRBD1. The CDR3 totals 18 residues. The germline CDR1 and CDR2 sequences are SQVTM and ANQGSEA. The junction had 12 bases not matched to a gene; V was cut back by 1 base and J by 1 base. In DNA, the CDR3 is TGCAGCGTTGAAGGGGACAGCGGACAGGGAAAATCCTACAATGAGCAGTTCTTC. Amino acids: CSVEGDSGQGKSYNEQFF.

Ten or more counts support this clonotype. The CDR3 region is CSVGTRGETQYF. For the CDR3, the DNA is TGCAGCGTCGGGACCCGCGGGGAGACCCAGTACTTC. This chain links TRBV29-1 with TRBJ2-5, with D possibly being TRBD1 or TRBD2 (5 bases each). The CDR3 covers 12 residues. Germline CDR1 reads SQVTM; CDR2 reads ANQGSEA. V was cut by 6 bases and J by 5 bases, with 13 bases left in between. The whole variable domain, filled in from reference TRBV29-1 and TRBJ2-5, reads SAVISQKPSRDICQRGTSLTIQCQVDSQVTMMFWYRQQPGQSLTLIATANQGSEATYESGFVIDKFPISRPNLTFSTLTVSNMSPEDSSIYLCSVGTRGETQYFGPGTRLLVL.

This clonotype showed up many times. As DNA, the CDR3 is TGCGCCAGCAGCCCCCCCAACAGCACAGATACGCAGTATTTT. This gives the protein CASSPPNSTDTQYF. The J gene is TRBJ2-3, the V gene TRBV5-1; D gene ambiguous. The CDR3 contains 14 residues. CDR1 and CDR2 from the germline V gene are SGHRS and YFSETQ. V lost 4 bases and J 0 bases, leaving 9 bases between the germline ends.

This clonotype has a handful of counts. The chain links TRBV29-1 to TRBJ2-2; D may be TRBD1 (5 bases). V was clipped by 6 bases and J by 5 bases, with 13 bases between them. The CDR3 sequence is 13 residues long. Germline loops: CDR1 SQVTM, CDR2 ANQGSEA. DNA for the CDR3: TGCAGCGTAGGGCAGGGCTGGACCGGGGAGCTGTTTTTT. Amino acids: CSVGQGWTGELFF.

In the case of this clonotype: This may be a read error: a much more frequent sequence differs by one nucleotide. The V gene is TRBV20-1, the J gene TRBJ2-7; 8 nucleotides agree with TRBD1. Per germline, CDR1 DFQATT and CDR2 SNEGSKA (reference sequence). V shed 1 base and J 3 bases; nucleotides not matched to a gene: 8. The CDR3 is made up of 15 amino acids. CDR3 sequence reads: CSARGGDRGIYEQYF. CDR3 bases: TGCAGTGCTAGAGGTGGAGACAGGGGAATCTACGAGCAGTACTTC.

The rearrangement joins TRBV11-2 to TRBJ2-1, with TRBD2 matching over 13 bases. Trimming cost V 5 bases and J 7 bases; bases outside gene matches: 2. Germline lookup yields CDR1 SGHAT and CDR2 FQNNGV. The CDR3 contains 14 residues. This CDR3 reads CASSPLAGGNEQFF. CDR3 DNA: TGTGCCAGCAGCCCACTAGCGGGAGGGAATGAGCAGTTCTTC.

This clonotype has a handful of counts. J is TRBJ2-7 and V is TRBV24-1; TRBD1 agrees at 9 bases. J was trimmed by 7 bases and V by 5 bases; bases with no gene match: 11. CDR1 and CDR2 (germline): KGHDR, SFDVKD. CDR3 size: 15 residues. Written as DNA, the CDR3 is TGTGCCACCAGTGGGGAGCCGGGACAGGGAGAAGAGCAGTACTTC. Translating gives CATSGEPGQGEEQYF.

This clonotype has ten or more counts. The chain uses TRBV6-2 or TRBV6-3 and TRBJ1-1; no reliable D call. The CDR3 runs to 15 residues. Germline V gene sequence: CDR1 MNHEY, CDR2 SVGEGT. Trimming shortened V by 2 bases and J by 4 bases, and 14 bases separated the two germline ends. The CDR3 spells CASSYVWVSGTEAFF. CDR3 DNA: TGTGCCAGCAGTTACGTCTGGGTCTCCGGCACTGAAGCTTTCTTT.

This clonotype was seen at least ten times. This CDR3 is CASSSTGTSGDTGELFF. DNA for the CDR3: TGTGCCAGCAGTTCTACCGGGACTAGCGGAGACACCGGGGAGCTGTTTTTT. V is TRBV7-9 and J is TRBJ2-2, with 11 bases fitting TRBD2. Trimming cost V 6 bases and J 3 bases; bases outside gene matches: 9. Looked up from germline, CDR1 is SEHNR and CDR2 is FQNEAQ (reference sequence). The CDR3 consists of 17 residues.

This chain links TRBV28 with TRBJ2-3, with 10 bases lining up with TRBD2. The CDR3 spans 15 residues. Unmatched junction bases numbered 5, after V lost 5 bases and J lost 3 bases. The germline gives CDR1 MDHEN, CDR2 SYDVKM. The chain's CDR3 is CASSLNSGGTDTQYF. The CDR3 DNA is TGTGCCAGCAGTCTGAATAGCGGGGGGACAGATACGCAGTATTTT.

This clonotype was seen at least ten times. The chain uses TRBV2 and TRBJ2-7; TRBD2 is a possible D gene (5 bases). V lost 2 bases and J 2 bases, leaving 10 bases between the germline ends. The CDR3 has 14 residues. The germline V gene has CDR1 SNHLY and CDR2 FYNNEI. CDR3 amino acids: CASSEPAGTYEQYF. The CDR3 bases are TGTGCCAGCAGTGAACCGGCCGGGACCTACGAGCAGTACTTC.

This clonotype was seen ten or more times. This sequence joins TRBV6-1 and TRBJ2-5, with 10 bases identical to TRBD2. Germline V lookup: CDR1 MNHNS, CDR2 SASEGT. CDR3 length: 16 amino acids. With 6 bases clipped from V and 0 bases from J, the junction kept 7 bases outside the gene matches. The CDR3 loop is CASRTGLAIYQETQYF. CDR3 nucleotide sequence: TGTGCCAGCAGGACGGGACTAGCGATATACCAAGAGACCCAGTACTTC.

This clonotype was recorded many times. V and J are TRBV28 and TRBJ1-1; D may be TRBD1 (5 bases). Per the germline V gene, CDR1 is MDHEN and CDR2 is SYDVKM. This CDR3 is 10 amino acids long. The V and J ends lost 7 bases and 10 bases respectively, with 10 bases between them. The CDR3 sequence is CASTSRGAFF. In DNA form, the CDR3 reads TGTGCCAGCACATCAAGGGGAGCTTTCTTT. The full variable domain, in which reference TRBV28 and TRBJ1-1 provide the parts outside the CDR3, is DVKVTQSSRYLVKRTGEKVFLECVQDMDHENMFWYRQDPGLGLRLIYFSYDVKMKEKGDIPEGYSVSREKKERFSLILESASTNQTSMYLCASTSRGAFFGQGTRLTVV.

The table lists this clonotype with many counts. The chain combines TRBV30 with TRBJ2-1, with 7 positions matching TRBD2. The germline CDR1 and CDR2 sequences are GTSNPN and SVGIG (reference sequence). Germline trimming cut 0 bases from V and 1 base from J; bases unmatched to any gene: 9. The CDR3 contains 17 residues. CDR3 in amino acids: CAWSVGQGLISYNEQFF. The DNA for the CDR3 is TGTGCCTGGAGTGTGGGGCAGGGACTAATTTCCTACAATGAGCAGTTCTTC.

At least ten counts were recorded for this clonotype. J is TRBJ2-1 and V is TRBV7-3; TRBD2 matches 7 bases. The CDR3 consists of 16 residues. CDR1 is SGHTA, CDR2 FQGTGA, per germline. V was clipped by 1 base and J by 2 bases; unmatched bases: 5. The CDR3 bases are TGTGCCAGCAGCTTAATAGGCGGGAGTACCTACAATGAGCAGTTCTTC. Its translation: CASSLIGGSTYNEQFF.